Listed below are T cell receptor beta chains from one sample, sequenced in a study of cytotoxic CD8 clonotypes in ibrutinib-treated CLL. Some clones are missing from TCRdb's copy, which holds only in-frame ones; the method was immunoSEQ multiplex PCR. The sample has approximately 140,000 clones, roughly 77% seen once; the top ten hold approximately 30%. The sequencing here drew on PBMCs, taken after 12 months of ibrutinib treatment. These receptor sequences come from a human donor with chronic lymphocytic leukemia. The CDR3 runs from the conserved cysteine through the conserved F or W. D genes are given only for firm matches. The size field is filled for only some rows; it gives once, few, many or a size class.

J gene: TRBJ2-2
D gene: NA
clone size: few
V gene: TRBV9
CDR3 protein: CASSSRQPSTGELFF
CDR3 DNA: TGTGCCAGCAGCTCACGACAGCCTTCCACCGGGGAGCTGTTTTTT

J gene: TRBJ2-2
D gene: NA
clone size: few
V gene: TRBV30
CDR3 protein: CAWSFGELFF
CDR3 DNA: TGTGCCTGGAGTTTCGGGGAGCTGTTTTTT

J gene: TRBJ2-7
D gene: NA
clone size: few
V gene: TRBV7-2
CDR3 protein: CASSEAYEQYF
CDR3 DNA: TGTGCCAGCAGCGAAGCCTACGAGCAGTACTTC

J gene: TRBJ1-5
D gene: TRBD1
clone size: NA
V gene: TRBV7-2
CDR3 protein: CASSKGQGINSNQPQHF
CDR3 DNA: TGTGCCAGCAGCAAGGGACAGGGAATTAATAGCAATCAGCCCCAGCATTTT

J gene: TRBJ1-5
D gene: NA
clone size: NA
V gene: TRBV15
CDR3 protein: CATSRDRLGQINQPQHF
CDR3 DNA: TGTGCCACCAGCAGAGATCGCTTAGGTCAGATTAATCAGCCCCAGCATTTT

J gene: TRBJ1-1
D gene: NA
clone size: NA
V gene: TRBV28
CDR3 protein: CASSSPYIAFF
CDR3 DNA: TGTGCCAGCAGTTCCCCCTATATAGCTTTCTTT

J gene: TRBJ2-5
D gene: NA
clone size: NA
V gene: TRBV29-1
CDR3 protein: CSVVWRGDRETQYF
CDR3 DNA: TGCAGCGTTGTTTGGCGGGGGGACAGAGAGACCCAGTACTTC

J gene: TRBJ1-2
D gene: TRBD1
clone size: few
V gene: TRBV7-9
CDR3 protein: CASSLGPGQGLGYTF
CDR3 DNA: TGTGCCAGCAGCTTAGGACCAGGACAGGGCCTTGGCTACACCTTC

J gene: TRBJ2-2
D gene: NA
clone size: NA
V gene: TRBV6-1
CDR3 protein: CASRWTANTGELFF
CDR3 DNA: TGTGCCAGCAGGTGGACAGCGAACACCGGGGAGCTGTTTTTT

J gene: TRBJ2-7
D gene: NA
clone size: NA
V gene: TRBV5-1
CDR3 protein: CASSLRRFYVHEQYF
CDR3 DNA: TGCGCCAGCAGCTTGCGCAGGTTCTACGTCCACGAGCAGTACTTC

J gene: TRBJ2-5
D gene: NA
clone size: NA
V gene: TRBV5-1
CDR3 protein: CASSPEQVFETQYF
CDR3 DNA: TGCGCCAGCAGCCCAGAACAGGTCTTTGAGACCCAGTACTTC

J gene: TRBJ1-2
D gene: NA
clone size: NA
V gene: TRBV30
CDR3 protein: CAWSRQNYGYTF
CDR3 DNA: TGTGCCTGGTCAAGACAGAACTATGGCTACACCTTC

J gene: TRBJ2-7
D gene: NA
clone size: few
V gene: TRBV6-5
CDR3 protein: CASSTTSGSSYEQYF
CDR3 DNA: TGTGCCAGCAGCACCACCTCAGGGTCAAGCTACGAGCAGTACTTC

J gene: TRBJ2-5
D gene: NA
clone size: few
V gene: TRBV7-6
CDR3 protein: CASSLFRQETQYF
CDR3 DNA: TGTGCCAGCAGCTTATTCCGACAAGAGACCCAGTACTTC

J gene: TRBJ2-7
D gene: TRBD2
clone size: NA
V gene: TRBV6-1
CDR3 protein: CASSEGTSGYEQYF
CDR3 DNA: TGTGCCAGCAGTGAAGGGACTAGCGGCTACGAGCAGTACTTC

J gene: TRBJ2-5
D gene: NA
clone size: NA
V gene: TRBV11-2
CDR3 protein: CASSLDLGILGQETQYF
CDR3 DNA: TGTGCCAGCAGCTTAGATCTAGGGATTCTAGGCCAAGAGACCCAGTACTTC

J gene: TRBJ2-6
D gene: NA
clone size: NA
V gene: TRBV4-2
CDR3 protein: CASSQMQGPGANVLTF
CDR3 DNA: TGTGCCAGCAGCCAAATGCAGGGTCCTGGGGCCAACGTCCTGACTTTC

J gene: TRBJ2-5
D gene: NA
clone size: NA
V gene: TRBV5-1
CDR3 protein: CASFFEQETQYF
CDR3 DNA: TGCGCCAGCTTCTTCGAACAAGAGACCCAGTACTTC

J gene: TRBJ2-3
D gene: TRBD1
clone size: NA
V gene: TRBV30
CDR3 protein: CAWSVQGQGIYADTQYF
CDR3 DNA: TGTGCCTGGAGTGTACAGGGACAGGGCATATATGCAGATACGCAGTATTTT

J gene: TRBJ1-2
D gene: NA
clone size: NA
V gene: TRBV6-5
CDR3 protein: CASRPPGRSYGYTF
CDR3 DNA: TGTGCCAGCAGGCCCCCGGGGCGCTCCTATGGCTACACCTTC

J gene: TRBJ2-7
D gene: TRBD2
clone size: once
V gene: TRBV27
CDR3 protein: CASSRGGAYEQYF
CDR3 DNA: TGTGCCAGCAGCCGGGGGGGTGCCTACGAGCAGTACTTC

J gene: TRBJ1-1
D gene: TRBD1
clone size: NA
V gene: TRBV28
CDR3 protein: CASSTGTGGVQVAFF
CDR3 DNA: TGTGCCAGCAGTACCGGGACAGGGGGCGTCCAGGTAGCTTTCTTT

J gene: TRBJ2-3
D gene: NA
clone size: NA
V gene: TRBV7-8
CDR3 protein: CASSTGSTDTQYF
CDR3 DNA: TGTGCCAGCAGTACCGGGAGCACAGATACGCAGTATTTT

J gene: TRBJ2-2
D gene: TRBD1
clone size: few
V gene: TRBV14
CDR3 protein: CASSQRTGAGELFF
CDR3 DNA: TGTGCCAGCAGCCAGAGGACAGGGGCCGGGGAGCTGTTTTTT

J gene: TRBJ1-2
D gene: NA
clone size: NA
V gene: TRBV4-3
CDR3 protein: CASSQDWARAAGYTF
CDR3 DNA: TGCGCCAGCAGCCAAGATTGGGCCAGGGCGGCAGGCTACACCTTC

J gene: TRBJ2-5
D gene: TRBD2
clone size: NA
V gene: TRBV15
CDR3 protein: CATSIVTASGGMAQYF
CDR3 DNA: TGTGCCACCAGCATAGTAACTGCTAGCGGGGGGATGGCTCAGTACTTC

J gene: TRBJ2-2
D gene: NA
clone size: NA
V gene: TRBV7-2
CDR3 protein: CASSPGWLSTGELFF
CDR3 DNA: TGTGCCAGCAGCCCAGGGTGGTTAAGCACCGGGGAGCTGTTTTTT

J gene: TRBJ2-7
D gene: NA
clone size: NA
V gene: TRBV7-3
CDR3 protein: CASSSTRGAGGEQYF
CDR3 DNA: TGTGCCAGCAGCTCAACCCGGGGAGCTGGCGGCGAGCAGTACTTC

J gene: TRBJ2-2
D gene: NA
clone size: NA
V gene: TRBV7-2
CDR3 protein: CASSLYEVWHNTGELFF
CDR3 DNA: TGTGCCAGCAGCTTATATGAAGTGTGGCACAACACCGGGGAGCTGTTTTTT

J gene: TRBJ2-2
D gene: TRBD2
clone size: few
V gene: TRBV7-9
CDR3 protein: CASSPGTSRNTGELFF
CDR3 DNA: TGTGCCAGCAGCCCGGGGACTAGCAGAAACACCGGGGAGCTGTTTTTT

J gene: TRBJ2-7
D gene: NA
clone size: NA
V gene: TRBV2
CDR3 protein: CASIKPGRSSYEQYF
CDR3 DNA: TGTGCCAGCATAAAGCCCGGACGGAGCTCCTACGAGCAGTACTTC

J gene: TRBJ2-5
D gene: TRBD1
clone size: NA
V gene: TRBV5-6
CDR3 protein: CASRGDRKETQYF
CDR3 DNA: TGTGCCAGCAGGGGGGACAGGAAGGAGACCCAGTACTTC

J gene: TRBJ2-2
D gene: NA
clone size: NA
V gene: TRBV7-8
CDR3 protein: CASSWWGANTGELFF
CDR3 DNA: TGTGCCAGCAGCTGGTGGGGGGCGAACACCGGGGAGCTGTTTTTT

J gene: TRBJ1-1
D gene: NA
clone size: NA
V gene: TRBV19
CDR3 protein: CATQTRGIRTEAFF
CDR3 DNA: TGTGCCACGCAAACGCGGGGGATTCGGACTGAAGCTTTCTTT

J gene: TRBJ2-7
D gene: TRBD1
clone size: NA
V gene: TRBV27
CDR3 protein: CASRLGTGATYEQYF
CDR3 DNA: TGTGCCAGCAGGCTCGGGACAGGGGCGACCTACGAGCAGTACTTC

J gene: TRBJ2-5
D gene: TRBD2
clone size: NA
V gene: TRBV6-1
CDR3 protein: CARSGGVRETQYF
CDR3 DNA: TGTGCCAGAAGCGGGGGGGTCCGAGAGACCCAGTACTTC

J gene: TRBJ1-5
D gene: NA
clone size: many
V gene: TRBV18
CDR3 protein: CASSPSKTVDSNQPQHF
CDR3 DNA: TGTGCCAGCTCACCATCGAAGACAGTCGATAGCAATCAGCCCCAGCATTTT

J gene: TRBJ1-6
D gene: NA
clone size: NA
V gene: TRBV6-4
CDR3 protein: CASSETLDNSPLHF
CDR3 DNA: TGTGCCAGCAGTGAGACACTTGATAATTCACCCCTCCACTTT

J gene: TRBJ1-3
D gene: NA
clone size: NA
V gene: TRBV21-1
CDR3 protein: CASSKSGFGNTIYF
CDR3 DNA: TGTGCCAGCAGCAAATCAGGATTTGGAAACACCATATATTTT

J gene: TRBJ2-3
D gene: NA
clone size: NA
V gene: TRBV30
CDR3 protein: CAWGPNTDTQYF
CDR3 DNA: TGTGCCTGGGGGCCGAACACAGATACGCAGTATTTT

J gene: TRBJ1-2
D gene: NA
clone size: NA
V gene: TRBV28
CDR3 protein: CASSTPKDTLSYGYTF
CDR3 DNA: TGTGCCAGCAGTACCCCGAAGGATACCCTCTCATATGGCTACACCTTC

J gene: TRBJ2-3
D gene: NA
clone size: NA
V gene: TRBV20-1
CDR3 protein: CSASSPDTQYF
CDR3 DNA: TGCAGTGCTAGCAGTCCAGATACGCAGTATTTT

J gene: TRBJ1-5
D gene: NA
clone size: NA
V gene: TRBV19
CDR3 protein: CASSIVRVSNQPQHF
CDR3 DNA: TGTGCCAGTAGTATCGTCAGGGTTAGCAATCAGCCCCAGCATTTT

J gene: TRBJ2-7
D gene: NA
clone size: many
V gene: TRBV2
CDR3 protein: CASKGGQPSYEQYF
CDR3 DNA: TGTGCCAGCAAGGGGGGGCAACCATCCTACGAGCAGTACTTC

J gene: TRBJ2-5
D gene: TRBD2
clone size: once
V gene: TRBV10-3
CDR3 protein: CAISRGVRETQYF
CDR3 DNA: TGTGCCATCAGCCGGGGGGTCCGGGAGACCCAGTACTTC

J gene: TRBJ2-7
D gene: NA
clone size: few
V gene: TRBV11-1
CDR3 protein: CASSLSTEHYEQYF
CDR3 DNA: TGTGCCAGCAGCTTATCCACGGAACATTACGAGCAGTACTTC

J gene: TRBJ1-2
D gene: NA
clone size: NA
V gene: TRBV19
CDR3 protein: CASSSSLRPDGYTF
CDR3 DNA: TGTGCCAGTAGTAGCAGTCTCCGGCCAGATGGCTACACCTTC

J gene: TRBJ2-1
D gene: TRBD1
clone size: NA
V gene: TRBV28
CDR3 protein: CATGGYNEQFF
CDR3 DNA: TGTGCTACAGGGGGCTACAATGAGCAGTTCTTC

J gene: TRBJ2-5
D gene: TRBD2
clone size: NA
V gene: TRBV4-3
CDR3 protein: CASSQGPRGRVYF
CDR3 DNA: TGCGCCAGCAGCCAAGGCCCCCGCGGGAGGGTTTACTTC

J gene: TRBJ1-5
D gene: TRBD1
clone size: NA
V gene: TRBV7-9
CDR3 protein: CASSSDRTNQPQHF
CDR3 DNA: TGTGCCAGCAGCTCGGACAGGACCAATCAGCCCCAGCATTTT

J gene: TRBJ1-5
D gene: NA
clone size: many
V gene: TRBV4-1
CDR3 protein: CASSQDPTDQPQHF
CDR3 DNA: TGCGCCAGCAGCCAAGATCCGACAGATCAGCCCCAGCATTTT

J gene: TRBJ2-3
D gene: TRBD2
clone size: NA
V gene: TRBV14
CDR3 protein: CASSRSGRAFGPDTQYF
CDR3 DNA: TGTGCCAGCAGCCGTAGCGGGAGGGCCTTCGGCCCAGATACGCAGTATTTT